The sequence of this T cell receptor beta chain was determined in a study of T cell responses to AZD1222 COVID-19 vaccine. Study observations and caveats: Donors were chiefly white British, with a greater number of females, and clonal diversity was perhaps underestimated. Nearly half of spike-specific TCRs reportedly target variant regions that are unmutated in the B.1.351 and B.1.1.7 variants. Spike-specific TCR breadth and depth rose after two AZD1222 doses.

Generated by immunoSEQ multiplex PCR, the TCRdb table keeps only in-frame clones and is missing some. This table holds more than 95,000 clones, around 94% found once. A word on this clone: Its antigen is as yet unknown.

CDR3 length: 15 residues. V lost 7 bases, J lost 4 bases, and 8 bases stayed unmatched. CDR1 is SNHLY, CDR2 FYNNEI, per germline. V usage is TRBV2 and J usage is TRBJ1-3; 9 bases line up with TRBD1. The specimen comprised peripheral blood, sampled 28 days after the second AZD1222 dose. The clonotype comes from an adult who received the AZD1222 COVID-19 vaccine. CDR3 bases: TGTGCCAGCACCCCTAGGACAGGGGCAGGAAACACCATATATTTT. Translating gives CASTPRTGAGNTIYF.